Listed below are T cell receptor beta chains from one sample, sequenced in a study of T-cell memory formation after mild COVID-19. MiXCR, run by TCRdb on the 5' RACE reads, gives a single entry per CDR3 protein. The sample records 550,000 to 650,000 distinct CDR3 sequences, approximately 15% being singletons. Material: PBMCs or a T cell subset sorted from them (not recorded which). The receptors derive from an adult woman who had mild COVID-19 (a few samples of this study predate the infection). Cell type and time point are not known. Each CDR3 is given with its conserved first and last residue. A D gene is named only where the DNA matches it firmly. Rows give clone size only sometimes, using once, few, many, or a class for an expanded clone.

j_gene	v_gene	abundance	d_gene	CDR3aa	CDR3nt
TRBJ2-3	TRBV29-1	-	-	CSVELGTPTDTQYF	TGCAGCGTTGAATTGGGAACGCCCACAGATACGCAGTATTTT
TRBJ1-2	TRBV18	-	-	CASSPPRAGGYTF	TGTGCCAGCTCACCACCGCGGGCCGGTGGCTACACCTTC
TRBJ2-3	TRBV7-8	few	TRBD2	CASSLQRGGRDTQYF	TGTGCCAGCAGCTTACAGCGGGGGGGCCGAGATACGCAGTATTTT
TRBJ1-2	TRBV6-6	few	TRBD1	CASTLTGGSYGYTF	TGTGCCAGCACCCTGACAGGGGGAAGCTATGGCTACACCTTC
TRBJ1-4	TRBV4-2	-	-	CASSQRVGGQANEKLFF	TGTGCCAGCAGCCAACGGGTCGGCGGGCAGGCTAATGAAAAACTGTTTTTT
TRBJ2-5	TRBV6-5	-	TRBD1	CASSYKVRGRETQYF	TGTGCCAGCAGTTACAAGGTCAGGGGGCGAGAGACCCAGTACTTC
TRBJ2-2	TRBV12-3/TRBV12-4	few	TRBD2	CASLRGTNTGELFF	TGTGCCAGCCTGCGGGGGACGAACACCGGGGAGCTGTTTTTT
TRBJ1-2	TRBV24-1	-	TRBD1	CATSDPDRDYGYTF	TGTGCCACCAGTGATCCGGACAGGGACTATGGCTACACCTTC
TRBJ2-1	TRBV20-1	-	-	CSARDHGGRGAYNEQFF	TGCAGTGCTAGAGATCATGGGGGGCGGGGAGCCTACAATGAGCAGTTCTTC
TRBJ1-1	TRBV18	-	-	CASSPIGAGAHTEAFF	TGTGCCAGCTCACCAATAGGTGCGGGGGCTCACACTGAAGCTTTCTTT
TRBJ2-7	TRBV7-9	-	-	CATGRLTGSYEQYF	TGTGCCACCGGCAGACTGACTGGGAGCTACGAGCAGTACTTC
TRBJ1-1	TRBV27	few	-	CASSFNRVNTEAFF	TGTGCCAGCAGTTTCAACAGGGTCAACACTGAAGCTTTCTTT
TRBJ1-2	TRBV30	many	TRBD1	CAWQGQGFYGYTF	TGTGCCTGGCAGGGACAGGGTTTCTATGGCTACACCTTC
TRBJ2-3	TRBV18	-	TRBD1	CASSPGGTGTQYF	TGTGCCAGCTCACCCGGTGGGACAGGAACGCAGTATTTT
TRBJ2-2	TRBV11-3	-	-	CASSPEPGPKTTGELFF	TGTGCCAGCAGCCCTGAACCGGGACCAAAAACCACCGGGGAGCTGTTTTTT
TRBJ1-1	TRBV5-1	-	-	CASSFYPRADLNTEAFF	TGCGCCAGCAGCTTTTATCCGAGGGCCGATTTGAACACTGAAGCTTTCTTT
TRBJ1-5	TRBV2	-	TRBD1	CASRAGQGAINQPQHF	TGTGCCAGCAGGGCCGGACAGGGGGCTATCAATCAGCCCCAGCATTTT
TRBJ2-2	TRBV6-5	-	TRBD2	CASSYIAGGLTGELFF	TGTGCCAGCAGTTACATCGCCGGGGGGTTGACCGGGGAGCTGTTTTTT
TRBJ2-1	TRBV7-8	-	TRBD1	CASSSGTDNEQFF	TGTGCCAGCAGCTCCGGGACAGACAATGAGCAGTTCTTC
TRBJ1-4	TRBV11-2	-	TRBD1	CASSPGQSESEKLFF	TGTGCCAGCAGCCCGGGACAGTCGGAAAGTGAAAAACTGTTTTTT
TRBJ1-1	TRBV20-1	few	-	CSARGVDRGTEAFF	TGCAGTGCTAGGGGAGTTGACAGAGGTACTGAAGCTTTCTTT
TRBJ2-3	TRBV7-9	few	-	CASSPRTPETDTQYF	TGTGCCAGCAGCCCGAGGACCCCGGAAACAGATACGCAGTATTTT
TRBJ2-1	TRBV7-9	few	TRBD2	CASSRDSGTSGRYNEQFF	TGTGCCAGCAGCCGAGACTCCGGGACTAGCGGGCGATACAATGAGCAGTTCTTC
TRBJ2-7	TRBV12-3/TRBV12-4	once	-	CASSNGGFHYEQYF	TGTGCCAGCAGCAACGGAGGTTTTCACTACGAGCAGTACTTC
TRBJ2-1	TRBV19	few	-	CASSEAEISYNEQFF	TGTGCCAGTAGCGAAGCGGAAATCTCCTACAATGAGCAGTTCTTC
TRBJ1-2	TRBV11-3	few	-	CASSLDTASDTSYTF	TGTGCCAGCAGCTTAGATACAGCCTCGGACACGAGCTACACCTTC
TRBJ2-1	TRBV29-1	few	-	CSVLVSRYNEQFF	TGCAGCGTCTTAGTTAGTAGATACAATGAGCAGTTCTTC